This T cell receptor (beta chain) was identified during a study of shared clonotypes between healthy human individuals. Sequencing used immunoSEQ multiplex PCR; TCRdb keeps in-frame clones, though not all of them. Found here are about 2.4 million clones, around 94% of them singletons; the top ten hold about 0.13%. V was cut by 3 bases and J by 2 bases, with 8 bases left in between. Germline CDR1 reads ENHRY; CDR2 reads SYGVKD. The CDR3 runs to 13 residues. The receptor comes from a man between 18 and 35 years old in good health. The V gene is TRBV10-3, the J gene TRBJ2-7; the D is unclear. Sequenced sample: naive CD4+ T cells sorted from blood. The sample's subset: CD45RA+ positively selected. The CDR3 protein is CAISEGNAYEQYF. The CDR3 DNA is TGTGCCATCAGTGAAGGGAACGCCTACGAGCAGTACTTC.